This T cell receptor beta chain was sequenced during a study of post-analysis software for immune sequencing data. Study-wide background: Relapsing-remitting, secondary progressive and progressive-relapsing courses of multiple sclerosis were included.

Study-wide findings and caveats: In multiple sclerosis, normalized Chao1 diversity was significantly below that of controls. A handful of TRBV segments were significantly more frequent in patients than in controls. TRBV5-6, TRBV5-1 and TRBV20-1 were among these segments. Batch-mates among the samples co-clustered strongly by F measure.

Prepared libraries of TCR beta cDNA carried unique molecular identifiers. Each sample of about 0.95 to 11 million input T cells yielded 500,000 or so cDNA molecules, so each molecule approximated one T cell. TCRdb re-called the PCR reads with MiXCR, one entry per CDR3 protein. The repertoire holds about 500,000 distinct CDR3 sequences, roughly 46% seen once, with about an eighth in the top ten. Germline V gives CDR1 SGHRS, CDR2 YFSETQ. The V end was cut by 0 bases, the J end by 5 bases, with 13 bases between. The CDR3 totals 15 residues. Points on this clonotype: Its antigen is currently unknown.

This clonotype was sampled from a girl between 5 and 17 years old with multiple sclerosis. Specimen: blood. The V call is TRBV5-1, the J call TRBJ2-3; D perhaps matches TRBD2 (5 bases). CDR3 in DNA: TGCGCCAGCAGCTTGGATGGGAGTAGAATAGATACGCAGTATTTT. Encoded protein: CASSLDGSRIDTQYF.